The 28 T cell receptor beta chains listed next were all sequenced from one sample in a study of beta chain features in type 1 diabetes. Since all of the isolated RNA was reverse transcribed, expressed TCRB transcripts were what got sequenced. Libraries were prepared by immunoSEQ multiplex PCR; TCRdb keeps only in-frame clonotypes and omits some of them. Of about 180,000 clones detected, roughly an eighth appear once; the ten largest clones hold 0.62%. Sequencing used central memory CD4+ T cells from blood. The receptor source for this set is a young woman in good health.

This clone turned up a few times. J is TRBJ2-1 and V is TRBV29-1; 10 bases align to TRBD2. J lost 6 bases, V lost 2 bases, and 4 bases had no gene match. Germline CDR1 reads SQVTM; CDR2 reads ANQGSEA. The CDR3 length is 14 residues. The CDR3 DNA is TGCAGCGTTGAAAGGACTAGCGGAGGCAATGAGCAGTTCTTC. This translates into CSVERTSGGNEQFF.

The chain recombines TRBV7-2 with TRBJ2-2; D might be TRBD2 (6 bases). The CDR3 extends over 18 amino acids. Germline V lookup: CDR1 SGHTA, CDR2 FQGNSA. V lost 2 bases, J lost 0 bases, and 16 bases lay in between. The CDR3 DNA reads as TGTGCCAGCAGCTTAAGGCGTGTAGGCGGGACGAACACCGGGGAGCTGTTTTTT. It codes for CASSLRRVGGTNTGELFF.

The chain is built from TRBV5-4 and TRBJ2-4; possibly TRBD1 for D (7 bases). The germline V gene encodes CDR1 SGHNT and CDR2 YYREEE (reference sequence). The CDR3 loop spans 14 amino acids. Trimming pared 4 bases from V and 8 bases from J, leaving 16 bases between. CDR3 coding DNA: TGTGCCAGCAGCGGAGGGGGCAGCGTAGACATTCAGTACTTC. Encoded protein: CASSGGGSVDIQYF.

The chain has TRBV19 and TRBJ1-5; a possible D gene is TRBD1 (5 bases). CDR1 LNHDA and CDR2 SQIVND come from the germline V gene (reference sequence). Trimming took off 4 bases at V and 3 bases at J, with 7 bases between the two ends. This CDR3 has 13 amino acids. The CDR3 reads CASSTGHNQPQHF. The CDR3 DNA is TGTGCCAGTAGTACTGGACACAATCAGCCCCAGCATTTT.

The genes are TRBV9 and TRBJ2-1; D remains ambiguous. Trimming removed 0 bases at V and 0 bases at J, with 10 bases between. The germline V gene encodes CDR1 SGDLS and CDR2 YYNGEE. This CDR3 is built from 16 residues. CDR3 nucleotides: TGTGCCAGCAGCGTAGATCGGCGGAGCTCCTACAATGAGCAGTTCTTC. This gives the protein CASSVDRRSSYNEQFF.

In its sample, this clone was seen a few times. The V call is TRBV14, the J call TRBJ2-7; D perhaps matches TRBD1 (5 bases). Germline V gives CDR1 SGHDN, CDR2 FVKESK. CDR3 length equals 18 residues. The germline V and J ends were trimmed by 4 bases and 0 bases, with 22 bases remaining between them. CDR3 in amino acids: CASSLVVNTGHSSYEQYF. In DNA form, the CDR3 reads TGTGCCAGCAGCCTCGTTGTAAATACAGGACATTCCTCCTACGAGCAGTACTTC. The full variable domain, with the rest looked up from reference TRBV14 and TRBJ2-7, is EAGVTQFPSHSVIEKGQTVTLRCDPISGHDNLYWYRRVMGKEIKFLLHFVKESKQDESGMPNNRFLAERTGGTYSTLKVQPAELEDSGVYFCASSLVVNTGHSSYEQYFGPGTRLTVT.

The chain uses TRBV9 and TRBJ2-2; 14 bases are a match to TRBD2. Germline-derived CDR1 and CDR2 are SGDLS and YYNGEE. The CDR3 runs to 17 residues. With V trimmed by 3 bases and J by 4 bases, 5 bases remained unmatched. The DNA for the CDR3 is TGTGCCAGCAGCGAGGGACTAGCGGGAGTTCGCACCGGGGAGCTGTTTTTT. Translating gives CASSEGLAGVRTGELFF.

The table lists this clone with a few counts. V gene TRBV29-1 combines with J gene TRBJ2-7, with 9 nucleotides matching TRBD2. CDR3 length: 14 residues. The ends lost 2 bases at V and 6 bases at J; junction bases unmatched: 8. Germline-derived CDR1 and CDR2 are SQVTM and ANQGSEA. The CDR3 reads CSVERTSVNGEQYF. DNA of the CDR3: TGCAGCGTTGAAAGGACTAGCGTAAATGGCGAGCAGTACTTC.

The CDR3 loop reads CASSGTAVNYEQYF. The CDR3 bases are TGTGCCAGCAGCGGGACAGCGGTGAACTACGAGCAGTACTTC. The chain joins TRBV28 to TRBJ2-7, with 7 bases lining up with TRBD1. The ends lost 6 bases at V and 3 bases at J; junction bases unmatched: 8. The CDR3 totals 14 residues. In germline, CDR1 is MDHEN, CDR2 SYDVKM.

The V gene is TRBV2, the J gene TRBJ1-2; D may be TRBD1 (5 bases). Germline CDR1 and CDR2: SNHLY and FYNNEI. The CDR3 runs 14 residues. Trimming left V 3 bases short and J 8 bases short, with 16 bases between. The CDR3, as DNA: TGTGCCAGCAGTGAGGTCAGGGCCGGCGGAGGCTACACCTTC. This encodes CASSEVRAGGGYTF. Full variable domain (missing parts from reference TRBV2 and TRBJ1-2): EPEVTQTPSHQVTQMGQEVILRCVPISNHLYFYWYRQILGQKVEFLVSFYNNEISEKSEIFDDQFSVERPDGSNFTLKIRSTKLEDSAMYFCASSEVRAGGGYTFGSGTRLTVV.

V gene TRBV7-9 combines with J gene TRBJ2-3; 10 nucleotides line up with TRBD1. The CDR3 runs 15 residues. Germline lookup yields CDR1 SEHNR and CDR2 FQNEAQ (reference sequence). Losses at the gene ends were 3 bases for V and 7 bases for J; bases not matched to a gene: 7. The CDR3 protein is CASSFTGQGGHTQYF. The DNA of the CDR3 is TGTGCCAGCAGCTTCACCGGACAGGGGGGACATACGCAGTATTTT.

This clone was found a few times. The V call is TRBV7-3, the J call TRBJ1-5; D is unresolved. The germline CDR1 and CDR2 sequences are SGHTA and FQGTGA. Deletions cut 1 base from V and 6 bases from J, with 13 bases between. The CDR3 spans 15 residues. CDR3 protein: CASSLSDGGVQPQHF. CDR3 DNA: TGTGCCAGCAGCTTAAGTGACGGAGGCGTTCAGCCCCAGCATTTT.

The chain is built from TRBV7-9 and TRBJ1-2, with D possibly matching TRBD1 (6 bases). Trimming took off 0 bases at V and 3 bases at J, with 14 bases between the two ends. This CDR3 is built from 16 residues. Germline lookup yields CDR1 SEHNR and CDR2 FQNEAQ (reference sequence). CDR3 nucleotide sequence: TGTGCCAGCAGCTTAGCGTTCAGGGCAGGGGACTATGGCTACACCTTC. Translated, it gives CASSLAFRAGDYGYTF.

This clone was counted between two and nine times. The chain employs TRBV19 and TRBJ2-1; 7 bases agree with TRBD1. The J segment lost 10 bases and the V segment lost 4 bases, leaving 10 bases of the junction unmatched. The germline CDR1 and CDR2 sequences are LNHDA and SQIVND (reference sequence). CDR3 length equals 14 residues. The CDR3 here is CASSSQATGVEQFF. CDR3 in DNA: TGTGCCAGTAGTAGCCAGGCTACAGGGGTAGAGCAGTTCTTC.

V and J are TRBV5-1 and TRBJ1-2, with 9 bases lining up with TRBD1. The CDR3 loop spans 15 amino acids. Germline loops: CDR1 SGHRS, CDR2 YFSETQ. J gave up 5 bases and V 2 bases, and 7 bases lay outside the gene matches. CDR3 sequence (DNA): TGCGCCAGCAGCTTAGGGACAGGGCTGGGATATGGCTACACCTTC. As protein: CASSLGTGLGYGYTF.

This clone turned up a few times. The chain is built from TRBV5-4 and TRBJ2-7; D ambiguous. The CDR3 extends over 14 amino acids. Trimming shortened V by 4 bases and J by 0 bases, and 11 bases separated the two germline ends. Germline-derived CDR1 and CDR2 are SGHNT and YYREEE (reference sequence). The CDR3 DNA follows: TGTGCCAGCAGCCCCGACCGGAGCTCCTACGAGCAGTACTTC. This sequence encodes CASSPDRSSYEQYF.

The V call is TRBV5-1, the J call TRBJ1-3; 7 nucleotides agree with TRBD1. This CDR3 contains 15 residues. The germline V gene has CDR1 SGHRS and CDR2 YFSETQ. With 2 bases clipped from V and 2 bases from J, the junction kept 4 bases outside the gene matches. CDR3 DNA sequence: TGCGCCAGCAGCTTCGCAGGACAGGCTGGAAACACCATATATTTT. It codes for CASSFAGQAGNTIYF.

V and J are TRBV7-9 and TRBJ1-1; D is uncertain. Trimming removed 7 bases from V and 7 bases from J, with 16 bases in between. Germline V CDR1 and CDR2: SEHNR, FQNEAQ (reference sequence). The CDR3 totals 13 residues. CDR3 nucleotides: TGTGCCAGCACCCAATTCGGGAGATATGAAGCTTTCTTT. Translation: CASTQFGRYEAFF.

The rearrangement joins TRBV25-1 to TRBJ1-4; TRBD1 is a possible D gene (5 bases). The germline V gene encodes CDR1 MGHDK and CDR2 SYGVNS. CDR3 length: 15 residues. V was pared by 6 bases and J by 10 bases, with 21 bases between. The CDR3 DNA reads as TGTGCCAGCAGCCTACAGGACGTGGCTCGAGTAAAACTGTTTTTT. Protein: CASSLQDVARVKLFF.

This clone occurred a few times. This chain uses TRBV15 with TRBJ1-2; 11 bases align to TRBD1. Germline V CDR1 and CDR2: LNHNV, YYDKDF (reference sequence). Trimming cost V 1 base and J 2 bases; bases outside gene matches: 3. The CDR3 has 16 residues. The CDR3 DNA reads TGTGCCACCAGCAGAGGTGGACAGGGGGCGAACTATGGCTACACCTTC. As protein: CATSRGGQGANYGYTF.

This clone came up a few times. CDR3 bases: TGCGCCAGCAGCTTGGTCGCAGGGGGGAACACTGAAGCTTTCTTT. Amino acid sequence: CASSLVAGGNTEAFF. V gene TRBV5-1 combines with J gene TRBJ1-1, with 7 bases that match TRBD1. The V gene end was trimmed by 0 bases and the J gene end by 1 base; junction bases not matched to a gene: 3. Germline V gene sequence: CDR1 SGHRS, CDR2 YFSETQ. CDR3 size: 15 residues.

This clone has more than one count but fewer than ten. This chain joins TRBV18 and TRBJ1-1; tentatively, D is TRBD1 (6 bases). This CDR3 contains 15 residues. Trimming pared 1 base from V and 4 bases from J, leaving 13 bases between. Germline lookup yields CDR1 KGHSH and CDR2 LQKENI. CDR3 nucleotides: TGTGCCAGCTCACCACTACAGGGTCGTGGCACTGAAGCTTTCTTT. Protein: CASSPLQGRGTEAFF.

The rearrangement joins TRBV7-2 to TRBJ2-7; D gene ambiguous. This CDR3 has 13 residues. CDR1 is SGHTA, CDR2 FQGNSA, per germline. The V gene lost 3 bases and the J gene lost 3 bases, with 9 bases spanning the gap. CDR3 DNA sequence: TGTGCCAGCAGCTTGGAGAAATTCTACGAGCAGTACTTC. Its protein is CASSLEKFYEQYF.

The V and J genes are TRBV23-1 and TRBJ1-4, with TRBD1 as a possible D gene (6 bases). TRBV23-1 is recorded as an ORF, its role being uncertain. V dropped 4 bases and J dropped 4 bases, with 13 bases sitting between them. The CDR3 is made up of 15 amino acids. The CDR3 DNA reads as TGCGCCAGCAGTCTTGAGGGGACAAGTAATGAAAAACTGTTTTTT. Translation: CASSLEGTSNEKLFF.

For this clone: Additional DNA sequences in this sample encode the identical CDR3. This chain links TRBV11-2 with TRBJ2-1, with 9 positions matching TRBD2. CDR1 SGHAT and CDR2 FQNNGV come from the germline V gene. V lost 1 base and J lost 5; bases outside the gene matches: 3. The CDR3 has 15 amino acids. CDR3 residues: CASSLVSGRNNEQFF. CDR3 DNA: TGTGCCAGCAGCTTAGTCAGCGGGAGGAACAATGAGCAGTTCTTC.

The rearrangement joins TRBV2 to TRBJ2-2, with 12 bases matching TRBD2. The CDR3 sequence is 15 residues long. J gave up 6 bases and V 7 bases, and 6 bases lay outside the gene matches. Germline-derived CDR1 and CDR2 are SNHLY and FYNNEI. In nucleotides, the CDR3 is TGTGCCAGCAAAGCGACTAGCGGGAGTTCCGGGGAGCTGTTTTTT. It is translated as CASKATSGSSGELFF.

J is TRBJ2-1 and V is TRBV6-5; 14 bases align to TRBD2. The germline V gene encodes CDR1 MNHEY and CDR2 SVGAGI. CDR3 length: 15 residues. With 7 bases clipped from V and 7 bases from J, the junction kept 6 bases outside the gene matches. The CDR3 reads CASTPGTSGRNEQFF. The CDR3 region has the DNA TGTGCCAGCACTCCCGGGACTAGCGGGAGAAATGAGCAGTTCTTC.

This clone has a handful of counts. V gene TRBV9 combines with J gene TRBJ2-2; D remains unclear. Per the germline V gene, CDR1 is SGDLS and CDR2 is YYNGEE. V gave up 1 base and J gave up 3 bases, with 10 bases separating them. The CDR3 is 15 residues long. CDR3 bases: TGTGCCAGCAGCGTATACGACTCAGACACCGGGGAGCTGTTTTTT. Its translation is CASSVYDSDTGELFF.